These 20 T cell receptor beta chains originate from one sample sequenced in a study of blood T cell repertoires in COVID-19 (dated by TCRdb to 2018 to 2020). Library preparation employed the immunoSEQ multiplex PCR assay. The clones in this table, taken by TCRdb from immuneACCESS, are in-frame only. Not every clone is retained; where verified, under half of the shortfall comes from an unresolved V gene, and the cause of the rest is unknown. Here the sample has fewer than 110,000 clones; roughly 87% occur a single time. Roughly 18% of the sample belongs to the ten largest clones. Input material: peripheral blood. These receptor sequences come from an elderly woman in a cohort sampled during active COVID-19.

V gene TRBV9 combines with J gene TRBJ1-3; D ambiguous. Between the trimmed V and J ends, which lost 0 bases and 13 bases, there was a span of 14 bases. Germline V gives CDR1 SGDLS, CDR2 YYNGEE. The CDR3 extends over 13 amino acids. In nucleotides, the CDR3 is TGTGCCAGCAGCGTAGCGGGATTGTATCGGATATATTTT. It is translated as CASSVAGLYRIYF.

The CDR3: CASSSETGGTEAFF. CDR3 DNA: TGTGCCAGCAGCTCGGAGACAGGGGGAACTGAAGCTTTCTTT. The chain links TRBV5-6 to TRBJ1-1, with 9 bases identical to TRBD1. CDR1 and CDR2 (germline): SGHDT, YYEEEE. Losses at the gene ends were 3 bases for V and 5 bases for J; bases not matched to a gene: 5. This CDR3 is built from 14 residues.

Notes on this clone: Other DNA sequences in the sample encode the same CDR3. The rearrangement uses TRBV3-1 (or the pseudogene TRBV3-2) and TRBJ2-1, with 10 bases matching TRBD1. The CDR3 length is 16 residues. Germline V gene sequence: CDR1 LGHDT, CDR2 YNNKEL (reference sequence). With 2 bases clipped from V and 6 bases from J, the junction kept 7 bases outside the gene matches. The CDR3 is CASSQLGTGVGNEQFF. Here the CDR3 DNA reads TGTGCCAGCAGCCAACTGGGGACAGGGGTCGGCAATGAGCAGTTCTTC.

V usage is TRBV10-3 and J usage is TRBJ2-7; 7 positions agree with TRBD1. Looked up from germline, CDR1 is ENHRY and CDR2 is SYGVKD. This CDR3 comprises 12 residues. Trimming took 4 bases from V and 6 from J; bases not matched to a gene: 3. The CDR3 bases are TGTGCCATCAGTGGGGGGACAGTCGAGCAGTACTTC. This codes for CAISGGTVEQYF.

This clone was recorded once. The chain joins TRBV28 to TRBJ2-2; D perhaps matches TRBD1 (6 bases). V was trimmed by 4 bases and J by 0 bases, leaving 6 bases between them. The CDR3 totals 14 residues. Germline CDR1 MDHEN, CDR2 SYDVKM. This CDR3 is CASSWTANTGELFF. The DNA of the CDR3 is TGTGCCAGCAGTTGGACAGCGAACACCGGGGAGCTGTTTTTT.

This chain connects TRBV30 to TRBJ2-7, with 7 nucleotides matching TRBD1. The CDR3 runs 17 residues. Germline assignment: CDR1 GTSNPN and CDR2 SVGIG (reference sequence). J lost 0 bases, V lost 2 bases, and 13 bases had no gene match. CDR3 sequence reads: CAWSPQPPQGSSYEQYF. In DNA form, the CDR3 reads TGTGCCTGGAGTCCCCAACCACCACAGGGGAGCTCCTACGAGCAGTACTTC.

The chain combines TRBV28 with TRBJ2-7; tentative D call: TRBD2 (6 bases). The CDR3 covers 13 residues. Germline CDR1 is MDHEN and CDR2 is SYDVKM. V was clipped by 6 bases and J by 3 bases, with 12 bases between them. The CDR3 reads CASSQEGFYEQYF. CDR3 coding DNA: TGTGCCAGCAGCCAGGAGGGTTTCTACGAGCAGTACTTC.

This chain connects TRBV7-9 to TRBJ2-3; 10 nucleotides match TRBD1. The germline gives CDR1 SEHNR, CDR2 FQNEAQ (reference sequence). V lost 5 bases and J lost 4; bases outside the gene matches: 12. This CDR3 is built from 17 residues. CDR3 in amino acids: CASSASGRTGGADTQYF. Written as DNA, the CDR3 is TGTGCCAGCAGCGCCTCGGGGCGGACAGGGGGTGCAGATACGCAGTATTTT. Full variable domain (outside the CDR3, taken from reference TRBV7-9 and TRBJ2-3): DTGVSQNPRHKITKRGQNVTFRCDPISEHNRLYWYRQTLGQGPEFLTYFQNEAQLEKSRLLSDRFSAERPKGSFSTLEIQRTEQGDSAMYLCASSASGRTGGADTQYFGPGTRLTVL.

The V gene is TRBV7-2, the J gene TRBJ2-5; a possible D gene is TRBD2 (5 bases). Germline values: CDR1 SGHTA, CDR2 FQGNSA. This CDR3 comprises 11 residues. Deletions cut 5 bases from V and 10 bases from J, with 11 bases between. CDR3 coding DNA: TGTGCCAGCAGCCTGCTAGAGGGCCAGTACTTC. Protein product: CASSLLEGQYF.

The V and J genes are TRBV5-1 and TRBJ2-5; 10 nucleotides agree with TRBD2. Per germline, CDR1 SGHRS and CDR2 YFSETQ. CDR3 length equals 15 residues. J lost 2 bases, V lost 4 bases, and 5 bases had no gene match. The CDR3 coding sequence is TGCGCCAGCAGCCCACCTAGCGGGAGACAAGAGACCCAGTACTTC. It specifies CASSPPSGRQETQYF.

This clone appeared once. This rearrangement joins TRBV6-5 to TRBJ1-2, with 9 bases fitting TRBD1. Germline V gives CDR1 MNHEY, CDR2 SVGAGI. The length of the CDR3 is 14 residues. V lost 7 bases to trimming and J lost 5 bases; unmatched junction nucleotides: 8. CDR3 sequence reads: CASIPTGGRYGYTF. CDR3 coding DNA: TGTGCCAGCATTCCGACAGGGGGACGGTATGGCTACACCTTC.

The chain carries TRBV28 and TRBJ2-6, with a weak D call TRBD2 (5 bases). V dropped 5 bases and J dropped 3 bases, with 11 bases sitting between them. The CDR3 is 15 residues long. CDR1 is MDHEN and CDR2 is SYDVKM in the germline V gene. CDR3 bases: TGTGCCAGCAGTGTCCCCAGCGGTGGGGCCAACGTCCTGACTTTC. Encoded protein: CASSVPSGGANVLTF.

The CDR3 protein is CASIGTGQLTYF. The CDR3 coding sequence is TGTGCCAGCATAGGAACAGGGCAACTTACGTACTTC. The rearrangement joins TRBV28 to TRBJ2-7, with D possibly matching TRBD1 (6 bases). The germline V gene has CDR1 MDHEN and CDR2 SYDVKM. CDR3 length: 12 residues. The V end was cut by 7 bases, the J end by 12 bases, with 19 bases between. The full variable domain, with the rest looked up from reference TRBV28 and TRBJ2-7, is DVKVTQSSRYLVKRTGEKVFLECVQDMDHENMFWYRQDPGLGLRLIYFSYDVKMKEKGDIPEGYSVSREKKERFSLILESASTNQTSMYLCASIGTGQLTYFGPGTRLTVT.

The chain is built from TRBV11-2 and TRBJ2-2; TRBD1 aligns across 9 bases. J gave up 5 bases and V 6 bases, and 10 bases lay outside the gene matches. Germline V gene data show CDR1 as SGHAT and CDR2 as FQNNGV. CDR3 length: 16 residues. The CDR3 region has the DNA TGTGCCAGCAGGAAACCGGGACAGGGTACGACCGGGGAGCTGTTTTTT. Translating gives CASRKPGQGTTGELFF.

The chain employs TRBV5-6 and TRBJ2-3; weak D call: TRBD1 (6 bases). Germline values: CDR1 SGHDT, CDR2 YYEEEE. The CDR3 spans 14 residues. V was cut by 4 bases and J by 4 bases, with 13 bases left in between. DNA of the CDR3: TGTGCCAGCAGCCCGCAACAGGGACCAGATACGCAGTATTTT. It codes for CASSPQQGPDTQYF.

This rearrangement joins TRBV10-2 to TRBJ2-1; 7 nucleotides line up with TRBD2. There are 18 residues in the CDR3. Germline CDR1 reads WSHSY; CDR2 reads SAAADI. V lost 5 bases to trimming and J lost 0 bases; unmatched junction nucleotides: 13. CDR3 coding DNA: TGCGCCAGCAGTTTCGCAGCGACTAGCCCGAGCTCCTACAATGAGCAGTTCTTC. Its translation is CASSFAATSPSSYNEQFF.

The rearrangement uses TRBV3-1 (or the pseudogene TRBV3-2) and TRBJ1-4; TRBD1 agrees at 8 bases. Unmatched junction bases numbered 9, after V lost 1 base and J lost 8 bases. The CDR3 loop spans 16 amino acids. Looked up from germline, CDR1 is LGHDT and CDR2 is YNNKEL (reference sequence). This CDR3 reads CASSQVGQGAREKLFF. CDR3 bases: TGTGCCAGCAGCCAAGTAGGCCAGGGGGCGCGGGAAAAACTGTTTTTT.

The rearrangement links TRBV5-1 to TRBJ2-3, with TRBD1 as a possible D gene (6 bases). The CDR3 has 15 amino acids. CDR1 SGHRS and CDR2 YFSETQ come from the germline V gene. Between the trimmed V and J ends, which lost 0 bases and 6 bases, there was a span of 14 bases. In nucleotides, the CDR3 is TGCGCCAGCAGCTTGGAGGGCAGGGGCTGGGATACGCAGTATTTT. Protein sequence: CASSLEGRGWDTQYF.

Of note for this clone: The junction does not match germline at one end; this may be a read error. The chain uses TRBV7-7 and TRBJ2-1; D is unclear. Germline V gene sequence: CDR1 SSHAT, CDR2 FNYEAQ (reference sequence). The CDR3 spans 13 residues. In nucleotides, the CDR3 is TGTGCTAGCAGCTTAGAACTTTACAATGAGCAGTTCTTC. It is translated as CASSLELYNEQFF.

DNA of the CDR3: TGTGCCAGCAGTGAACAGGAGGCTGGGGCCAACGTCCTGACTTTC. Protein: CASSEQEAGANVLTF. V gene TRBV6-1 combines with J gene TRBJ2-6; D possibly corresponds to TRBD2 (5 bases). CDR1 MNHNS and CDR2 SASEGT come from the germline V gene. The CDR3 runs to 15 residues. Trimming stripped 2 bases from V and 2 bases from J, with 7 bases between.